What follows are 20 T cell receptor beta chains derived from one specimen sequenced in a study of response to subunit inactivated influenza vaccine. Via MiXCR, TCRdb re-called the RT-PCR reads, giving one row per CDR3 protein. The sample lists around 320,000 distinct CDR3 sequences; roughly 22% were seen once. Sample: PBMCs from blood, taken 21 months after vaccination. These receptors all come from a man between 45 and 75 years old who received an inactivated influenza vaccine.

This clonotype was recorded many times. The chain couples TRBV20-1 to TRBJ2-7; D is unresolved. CDR3 size: 13 residues. V lost 6 bases and J lost 2, with 14 bases in between. The germline gives CDR1 DFQATT, CDR2 SNEGSKA (reference sequence). The CDR3 region has the DNA TGCAGTGCGGTAGCTAGTACAGCCTACGAGCAGTACTTC. Its protein is CSAVASTAYEQYF.

The V and J genes are TRBV5-1 and TRBJ2-2, with 10 nucleotides matching TRBD2. Germline values: CDR1 SGHRS, CDR2 YFSETQ. This CDR3 is 20 amino acids long. V shed 4 bases, J shed 2 bases, and the junction held 17 bases outside the gene matches. The CDR3 DNA reads TGCGCCAGCAGCCTTGGGCCCGGGTCTAGCGGGGGCCACAACACCGGGGAGCTGTTTTTT. This sequence encodes CASSLGPGSSGGHNTGELFF.

This clonotype was seen only a few times. This sequence joins TRBV24-1 and TRBJ2-2; the D gene is possibly TRBD1 (5 bases). The germline CDR1 and CDR2 sequences are KGHDR and SFDVKD. V was trimmed by 1 base and J by 4 bases, leaving 9 bases between them. The CDR3 length is 15 residues. This CDR3 reads CATSDFLQGTGELFF. The DNA for the CDR3 is TGTGCCACCAGTGATTTTCTGCAGGGCACCGGGGAGCTGTTTTTT.

The chain recombines TRBV7-9 with TRBJ1-6; 8 nucleotides match TRBD1. Germline V gives CDR1 SEHNR, CDR2 FQNEAQ (reference sequence). This CDR3 region has 15 residues. V was clipped by 5 bases and J by 9 bases; unmatched bases: 9. The CDR3, as DNA: TGTGCCAGCAGCCGCGGGGCAGGGGGCGCTTCACCCCTCCACTTT. Translation gives CASSRGAGGASPLHF.

The chain carries TRBV7-9 and TRBJ2-5; 8 nucleotides match TRBD1. CDR3 length: 16 residues. CDR1 and CDR2 from the germline V gene are SEHNR and FQNEAQ (reference sequence). The junction had 13 bases not matched to a gene; V was cut back by 5 bases and J by 5 bases. In DNA, the CDR3 is TGTGCCAGCAGCCACAATTTCGCAGGGGGCACTGAGACCCAGTACTTC. This codes for CASSHNFAGGTETQYF.

This clonotype has a single count. The chain carries TRBV30 and TRBJ2-7; D call uncertain. This CDR3 has 14 amino acids. Germline values: CDR1 GTSNPN, CDR2 SVGIG (reference sequence). Trimming took off 0 bases at V and 0 bases at J, with 9 bases between the two ends. CDR3 DNA: TGTGCCTGGAGTGTCCATTATAGCTCCTACGAGCAGTACTTC. Residues: CAWSVHYSSYEQYF.

The CDR3 spells CASSQDGTGVQPQHF. The CDR3 nucleotides are TGTGCCAGCAGCCAAGATGGGACAGGGGTCCAGCCCCAGCATTTT. V usage is TRBV4-2 and J usage is TRBJ1-5; 10 positions match TRBD1. V was pared by 0 bases and J by 7 bases, with 3 bases of the junction left unmatched. The V gene's germline CDR1 is LGHNA and CDR2 YNFKEQ. The CDR3 sequence is 15 residues long.

V is TRBV28 and J is TRBJ2-1; D unclear. V was pared by 2 bases and J by 2 bases, with 7 bases between. Germline V gene lookup returns CDR1 MDHEN and CDR2 SYDVKM. The CDR3 loop spans 14 amino acids. The CDR3 bases are TGTGCCAGCAGTTTACTCGCGACCTACAATGAGCAGTTCTTC. This translates into CASSLLATYNEQFF.

The chain uses TRBV6-2 or TRBV6-3 and TRBJ2-7, with TRBD2 matching over 7 bases. CDR3 length equals 13 residues. The germline V gene has CDR1 MNHEY and CDR2 SVGEGT. With V trimmed by 2 bases and J by 4 bases, 2 bases remained unmatched. For the CDR3, the DNA is TGTGCCAGCAGTTACGCGGGAGTGTACGAGCAGTACTTC. Encoded protein: CASSYAGVYEQYF.

This clonotype has ten or more counts. The chain recombines TRBV12-3 or TRBV12-4 with TRBJ2-3, with D perhaps matching TRBD1 (5 bases). The CDR3 sequence is 17 residues long. V was cut by 6 bases and J by 0 bases, with 19 bases left in between. The CDR3 DNA sequence: TGTGCCAGCAGCTCGAGATTGTGGGGCTCTAGCACAGATACGCAGTATTTT. Translating gives CASSSRLWGSSTDTQYF.

This clonotype has only a few counts. V and J are TRBV11-2 and TRBJ2-4; D is possibly TRBD1 or TRBD2 (5 bases each). From germline, CDR1 is SGHAT and CDR2 FQNNGV. The CDR3 has 15 amino acids. Trimming removed 6 bases from V and 7 bases from J, with 19 bases in between. The CDR3 region is CASRHPGGRSNIQYF. DNA for the CDR3: TGTGCCAGCAGACACCCTGGGGGTAGATCGAACATTCAGTACTTC.

DNA of the CDR3: TGCGCCAGCAGCGTCCGCCTCGGAGGCACTGAAGCTTTCTTT. Protein sequence: CASSVRLGGTEAFF. The chain couples TRBV5-1 to TRBJ1-1, with no clear D. Trimming removed 4 bases from V and 4 bases from J, with 14 bases in between. Germline V gene sequence: CDR1 SGHRS, CDR2 YFSETQ. The CDR3 spans 14 residues.

The J gene is TRBJ2-1, the V gene TRBV12-3 or TRBV12-4, with no clear D. The CDR3 consists of 12 residues. The V and J ends lost 9 bases and 6 bases respectively, with 12 bases between them. The CDR3 spells CARQLLVNEQFF. CDR3 DNA sequence: TGTGCCAGGCAGCTCCTAGTCAATGAGCAGTTCTTC.

The table lists this clonotype with a few counts. V is TRBV7-3 and J is TRBJ2-2, with 10 bases identical to TRBD1. Unmatched junction bases numbered 6, after V lost 2 bases and J lost 6 bases. The CDR3 sequence is 16 residues long. Germline CDR1 and CDR2: SGHTA and FQGTGA. The CDR3 DNA reads as TGTGCCAGCAGCTTAGCCGGGACAGGGGTTTCCGGGGAGCTGTTTTTT. It encodes CASSLAGTGVSGELFF. The whole variable domain, remainder taken from reference TRBV7-3 and TRBJ2-2, is GAGVSQTPSNKVTEKGKYVELRCDPISGHTALYWYRQSLGQGPEFLIYFQGTGAADDSGLPNDRFFAVRPEGSVSTLKIQRTERGDSAVYLCASSLAGTGVSGELFFGEGSRLTVL.

This clonotype has a handful of counts. The V call is TRBV28, the J call TRBJ1-1; 8 nucleotides match TRBD1. The CDR3 is made up of 18 amino acids. Germline V lookup: CDR1 MDHEN, CDR2 SYDVKM. J lost 2 bases, V lost 1 base, and 12 bases had no gene match. Here the CDR3 reads CASSLSGWTGQRNTEAFF. The CDR3 nucleotides are TGTGCCAGCAGTTTATCCGGATGGACAGGGCAAAGAAACACTGAAGCTTTCTTT.

This clonotype occurred a few times. This chain links TRBV6-2 or TRBV6-3 with TRBJ2-7; 14 nucleotides agree with TRBD2. Germline V gene data show CDR1 as MNHEY and CDR2 as SVGEGT. This CDR3 comprises 16 residues. The V gene end was trimmed by 1 base and the J gene end by 7 bases; junction bases not matched to a gene: 6. The CDR3 loop reads CASSYLGLAGVFEQYF. CDR3 DNA sequence: TGTGCCAGCAGTTACTTGGGACTAGCGGGAGTTTTTGAGCAGTACTTC.

The chain links TRBV12-3 or TRBV12-4 to TRBJ2-5; D unclear. The ends were cut back, 3 bases at V and 13 bases at J, with 18 bases in the middle. This CDR3 has 13 amino acids. Here the CDR3 reads CASSFIPAGPRYF. The CDR3 region has the DNA TGTGCCAGCAGTTTCATCCCCGCCGGCCCGAGGTACTTC.

This clonotype was counted between two and nine times. Because it lacks the conserved phenylalanine or tryptophan at the end, this CDR3 is likely a read error. The DNA is left out, because the CDR3 cannot be placed on it with certainty; the CDR3 is given as TCRdb lists it. The chain combines TRBV5-1 with TRBJ1-4; TRBD1 is the table's D call and was not checked against the DNA. CDR1 and CDR2 from the germline V gene are SGHRS and YFSETQ. The CDR3 is 15 residues long, counting both termini. The CDR3 is CASRVKILLRNRRGP.

The V call is TRBV12-3 or TRBV12-4, the J call TRBJ1-1; D gene ambiguous. The CDR3 consists of 14 residues. V gave up 6 bases and J gave up 0 bases, with 11 bases separating them. This chain's CDR3 is CASSYLTLNTEAFF. The CDR3 DNA follows: TGTGCCAGCAGCTATCTGACACTGAACACTGAAGCTTTCTTT.

This clonotype was seen repeatedly, ten times or more. The chain is built from TRBV29-1 and TRBJ2-7; the D gene could be TRBD1 or TRBD2 (5 bases each). The CDR3 has 12 amino acids. V was shortened by 2 bases and J by 2 bases, with 7 bases between the two germline ends. Per germline, CDR1 SQVTM and CDR2 ANQGSEA. The DNA for the CDR3 is TGCAGCGTTGAATTGGGACCCTACGAGCAGTACTTC. This translates into CSVELGPYEQYF.